The entry below describes one T cell receptor beta chain. Adults between roughly 18 and 89 years of age took part from about two dozen US areas. J was trimmed by 1 base and V by 6 bases; bases with no gene match: 6. Germline lookup yields CDR1 SNHLY and CDR2 FYNNEI. CDR3 length: 15 residues. This sample was taken from a study of blood T cell repertoires in COVID-19. Overall study: PBMCs, B-cell-depleted T cells, or T cells provided the cDNA or gDNA that made up the material.

Sequenced by immunoSEQ multiplex PCR; TCRdb stores in-frame clones only, minus some. This table has approximately 360,000 clones, roughly 86% appearing once. This clonotype was sampled from a man between 35 and 55 years old in a cohort exposed to, infected with or recovered from COVID-19 (not recorded which). Input material: PBMCs or T cells enriched from blood (not recorded which). The genes are TRBV2 and TRBJ2-1, with 7 bases matching TRBD2. CDR3 in amino acids: CASSPPGGSYNEQFF. DNA for the CDR3: TGTGCCAGCAGCCCCCCCGGGGGGTCCTACAATGAGCAGTTCTTC.